This T cell receptor beta chain was captured by sequencing in a study of shared clonotypes between healthy human individuals. Deep-level running was used for the assay. Several immunoSEQ plates held equal portions of the genomic DNA taken from each subset. Only in-frame clones appear in the TCRdb table, and some are missing; sequencing was by immunoSEQ multiplex PCR. The data contain 2 million to 2.5 million clones, 85% to 95% of them singletons. The CDR3 consists of 18 residues. Germline CDR1 is SEHNR and CDR2 is FQNEAQ (reference sequence). Trimming shortened V by 2 bases and J by 3 bases, and 22 bases separated the two germline ends. Every donor, a Caucasian adult, lived in Nashville, Tennessee.

The material sequenced was naive CD4+ T cells from PBMCs. Stated subset: CD45RA+ positively selected. The receptor was derived from a man between 18 and 29 years old in good health. Some clones in this sample may be carry-over from other donors' samples. The V gene is TRBV7-9, the J gene TRBJ1-1, with D unresolved. The CDR3 protein is CASSLFSVSGRADTEAFF. The CDR3 nucleotides read TGTGCCAGCAGCTTATTCTCTGTTTCGGGGAGGGCGGACACTGAAGCTTTCTTT.